There are many counts of the clone carrying this TCR beta chain. This CDR3 is built from 13 residues. V shed 0 bases and J shed 9 bases, with 10 bases lying between them. Per germline, CDR1 MNHEY and CDR2 SVGEGT. MiXCR, applied by TCRdb to the reads, yields one record per CDR3 protein. The sample holds roughly 240,000 distinct CDR3 sequences, 5% to 8.5% seen once. These data belong to a study of T cell repertoires in cytomegalovirus infection. Sample: PBMCs. The sequence came from a human donor in good health (CMV status not recorded). Some clones in this sample may be carry-over from other donors' samples. The V and J genes are TRBV6-2 or TRBV6-3 and TRBJ2-3, with D unresolved. CDR3 sequence: CASSYSTPNTQYF. The CDR3 nucleotides are TGTGCCAGCAGTTACTCGACCCCAAACACGCAGTATTTT.